The 2 T cell receptor beta chains given below trace back to one sample, sequenced in a study of CD8 T cells in Susac syndrome. When the RNA was reverse transcribed, random hexamers were used with an input of about 0.5 to 1 ug. MiXCR was run by TCRdb on the immunoSEQ multiplex PCR reads, yielding one entry per CDR3 protein. The table has about 300,000 distinct CDR3 sequences, 92% seen once. The sequenced sample consisted of CD4+ T cells from PBMCs. The receptors derive from a human donor with multiple sclerosis.

The V and J genes are TRBV7-3 and TRBJ1-1; D unresolved. This CDR3 contains 15 residues. Germline V gene sequence: CDR1 SGHTA, CDR2 FQGTGA. V was clipped by 0 bases and J by 2 bases, with 10 bases between them. The CDR3 region has the DNA TGTGCCAGCAGCTTAACCTCGGGAACAAACACTGAAGCTTTCTTT. Translation gives CASSLTSGTNTEAFF.

The chain carries TRBV6-5 and TRBJ1-1; D is perhaps TRBD1 (6 bases). The V gene lost 2 bases and the J gene lost 11 bases, with 9 bases spanning the gap. The CDR3 length is 11 residues. From germline, CDR1 is MNHEY and CDR2 SVGAGI. CDR3 in DNA: TGTGCCAGCAGTTACGGGCAGGGGGCTTTCTTT. This encodes CASSYGQGAFF.